The rows below give T cell receptor beta chains drawn from one sample of a study of blood T cell repertoires in COVID-19. Data came from immunoSEQ multiplex PCR; TCRdb stores just in-frame clones and leaves some out. The sample lists 150,000 to 180,000 clones, about 73% occurring once. The sample consisted of peripheral blood. Source of these receptors: a man older than 75 with acute or convalescent COVID-19. CDR3s include the opening cysteine and the closing phenylalanine or tryptophan. D genes are given only for firm matches. Size tells how often a clone was seen (once, few, many) or the class of an expanded clone, and some rows leave it out.

D	J	V	size	DNA	CDR3
.	TRBJ1-6	TRBV30	many	TGTGCCTGGAGTGGGGCAGCCCCTTGGCTCCTCCACTTT	CAWSGAAPWLLHF
TRBD1	TRBJ2-7	TRBV11-3	.	TGTGCCAGCAGCTCATTCGCCGGGACAGGGGACTACGAGCAGTACTTC	CASSSFAGTGDYEQYF
.	TRBJ1-2	TRBV14	.	TGTGCCAGCAGCGCCCGGGTGGACTATGGCTACACCTTC	CASSARVDYGYTF
.	TRBJ1-4	TRBV2	.	TGTGCCAGCTCCCAATTTGGGGGGGGCAATGAAAAACTGTTTTTT	CASSQFGGGNEKLFF
TRBD2	TRBJ2-3	TRBV5-4	.	TGTGCCAGCAGCGCCGGGGGGGGGCGCACAGATACGCAGTATTTT	CASSAGGGRTDTQYF
TRBD1	TRBJ1-5	TRBV4-1	.	TGCGCCAGCAGCCAAGATCGACAGGGGTCCAATCAGCCCCAGCATTTT	CASSQDRQGSNQPQHF
.	TRBJ2-7	TRBV11-3	.	TGTGCCAGCAGCCCCCCTGTGGCAGCGCTGATCTACGAGCAGTACTTC	CASSPPVAALIYEQYF
TRBD2	TRBJ2-5	TRBV5-1	.	TGCGCCAGCAGCAGGGGGACTAGCGGGATCGAGACCCAGTACTTC	CASSRGTSGIETQYF
TRBD1	TRBJ2-3	TRBV24-1	many	TGTGCCACCAGTGAGGGAGGACAGGGGACAGATACGCAGTATTTT	CATSEGGQGTDTQYF
TRBD1	TRBJ2-7	TRBV11-2	few	TGTGCCAGCAGCTTACCCATGCTAAGAACAGGGGACTACGAGCAGTACTTC	CASSLPMLRTGDYEQYF
.	TRBJ2-1	TRBV5-1	.	TGCGCCAGCACCTCGGACAGTTACAATGAGCAGTTCTTC	CASTSDSYNEQFF
TRBD2	TRBJ2-7	TRBV4-3	.	TGCGCCAGCAGCCTCGAGGGGAGGGAGAGCGAGCAGTACTTC	CASSLEGRESEQYF
.	TRBJ1-5	TRBV6-5	.	TGTGCCAGCAGTTACCAGGGGAGCCAGCCCCAGCATTTT	CASSYQGSQPQHF
TRBD1	TRBJ2-1	TRBV11-2	.	TGTGCCAGCAGCCAGACAGGGCTCATCTCAAGTGAGCAGTTCTTC	CASSQTGLISSEQFF
TRBD1	TRBJ2-3	TRBV20-1	few	TGCAGTGCTAGTGGACAGGACACAGATACGCAGTATTTT	CSASGQDTDTQYF
.	TRBJ2-5	TRBV5-1	once	TGCGCCAGCAGCTTCTCAGGGGCTCTCCAAGAGACCCAGTACTTC	CASSFSGALQETQYF
TRBD1	TRBJ2-7	TRBV7-9	once	TGTGCCAGCAGCTTTCCGGGACAGGGGGCTCGAGAGCAGTACTTC	CASSFPGQGAREQYF
.	TRBJ1-1	TRBV28	once	TGTGCCAGCAGGCCGTCTCGGGGGACGAGTTCGGAGGCTTTCTTT	CASRPSRGTSSEAFF
TRBD2	TRBJ2-2	TRBV6-6	.	TGTGCCAGCAGTCAGGGACTAGCTATTAAAGGCACCGGGGAGCTGTTTTTT	CASSQGLAIKGTGELFF
.	TRBJ1-1	TRBV29-1	.	TGCAGCGTCCCAACCGCGGGGGAAGAGGCTTTCTTT	CSVPTAGEEAFF
TRBD1	TRBJ1-6	TRBV6-1	.	TGTGCCAGTAGACAGGGGAGTTCACCCCTCCACTTT	CASRQGSSPLHF
.	TRBJ1-2	TRBV14	.	TGTGCCAGCAGCCGTAATACTGGGAGCGCTGGCTACACCTTC	CASSRNTGSAGYTF
.	TRBJ2-1	TRBV28	.	TGTGCCAGCAGAGCCAGGGTAAGATCCTACAATGAGCAGTTCTTC	CASRARVRSYNEQFF
.	TRBJ2-2	TRBV18	.	TGTGCCAGCTCACCACACCAGGATACCGGGGAGCTGTTTTTT	CASSPHQDTGELFF
.	TRBJ1-2	TRBV18	.	TGTGCCAGCTCGCGGACAGATTTAAACTATGGCTACACCTTC	CASSRTDLNYGYTF
.	TRBJ1-1	TRBV14	once	TGTGCCAGCAGCCAAGTCTTAGACACTGAAGCTTTCTTT	CASSQVLDTEAFF
.	TRBJ2-1	TRBV19	.	TGTGCCAGTAGTATTCCACAGTACAATGAGCAGTTCTTC	CASSIPQYNEQFF
.	TRBJ1-2	TRBV28	.	TGTGCCAGCAGTTTCCCAGGGAACTATGGCTACACCTTC	CASSFPGNYGYTF
.	TRBJ1-2	TRBV28	once	TGTGCCAGCAGAATTAACAGGGATTATGGCTACACCTTC	CASRINRDYGYTF
.	TRBJ2-6	TRBV19	once	TGTGCCAGTAGTAGCCAATCCCAGAAGGGAACTAGCTCTGGGGCCAACGTCCTGACTTTC	CASSSQSQKGTSSGANVLTF
TRBD1	TRBJ2-5	TRBV27	.	TGTGCCAGCAGTTCCAACGACAGGGTAGCAGAGACCCAGTACTTC	CASSSNDRVAETQYF
.	TRBJ2-1	TRBV5-1	.	TGCGCCAGCAGGACTGACCGACGCTCCTACAATGAGCAGTTCTTC	CASRTDRRSYNEQFF
.	TRBJ2-7	TRBV10-3	.	TGTGCCATCAGTGAGCGGTCCTACGAGCAGTACTTC	CAISERSYEQYF
TRBD1	TRBJ1-2	TRBV19	.	TGTGCCAGTAGTATAGCAGGGGGCGGCTACACCTTC	CASSIAGGGYTF
.	TRBJ1-5	TRBV19	.	TGTGCCAGTAGTGCGAGGGTGAGCAATCAGCCCCAGCATTTT	CASSARVSNQPQHF
.	TRBJ2-3	TRBV3-1/TRBV3-2	.	TGTGCCAGCAGCCAAAGACTGGGGGGGCCAGATACGCAGTATTTT	CASSQRLGGPDTQYF
.	TRBJ1-2	TRBV6-5	.	TGTGCCAGCAGTTACGGACAAGTCAAAGGTGGCTACACCTTC	CASSYGQVKGGYTF
.	TRBJ1-1	TRBV4-2	.	TGTGCCAGCAGCCTCAGTGGAGGGGCCCAGAACACTGAAGCTTTCTTT	CASSLSGGAQNTEAFF
.	TRBJ2-7	TRBV10-3	.	TGTGCCATCAGTGGGGAGGGCAGGGGATACGAGCAGTACTTC	CAISGEGRGYEQYF
.	TRBJ1-1	TRBV11-2	.	TGTGCCAGCAGCTGGGGGGGTTTTGAAGCTTTCTTT	CASSWGGFEAFF
.	TRBJ1-2	TRBV3-1/TRBV3-2	.	TGTGCCAGCAGCCAAGAGGCCCCCAGGGGCTATGGCTACACCTTC	CASSQEAPRGYGYTF
TRBD2	TRBJ2-3	TRBV13	.	TGTGCCAGCAGCTTATACCTCACGGGGGGGGCAGATACGCAGTATTTT	CASSLYLTGGADTQYF
TRBD1	TRBJ2-7	TRBV7-3	.	TGTGCCAGCAGCTTAGGACAGGGGGCCTACGAGCAGTACTTC	CASSLGQGAYEQYF
TRBD1	TRBJ2-1	TRBV28	once	TGTGCCAGCAGTTCGGGACAGGGTTTTATTGATGAGCAGTTCTTC	CASSSGQGFIDEQFF
.	TRBJ1-1	TRBV12-3/TRBV12-4	.	TGTGCCAGCAGGGAGATGAACACTGAAGCTTTCTTT	CASREMNTEAFF
TRBD2	TRBJ2-3	TRBV6-5	.	TGTGCCAGCCGCCTAGCGGGCCCGGGGGATACGCAGTATTTT	CASRLAGPGDTQYF
.	TRBJ2-1	TRBV7-9	.	TGTGCCAGCAGCCCTGGGGGCACAAACCAGTTCTTC	CASSPGGTNQFF
TRBD1	TRBJ1-2	TRBV4-2	.	TGTGCCAGCAGCGAAGGGACAGGGACTAACTATGGCTACACCTTC	CASSEGTGTNYGYTF